The 14 T cell receptor beta chains below were found in one sample sequenced in a study of siplizumab effects on memory and regulatory T cells. Profiled with immunoSEQ multiplex PCR; TCRdb holds only in-frame clones, not every one. This table has around 83,000 clones, 90% appearing once. What was sequenced was CD4+ T cells sorted from blood. These receptors originate from a human donor in good health.

This sequence joins TRBV19 and TRBJ2-2, with a possible D match to TRBD2 (6 bases). CDR1 and CDR2 from the germline V gene are LNHDA and SQIVND (reference sequence). V was trimmed by 4 bases and J by 3 bases, leaving 12 bases between them. The CDR3 loop spans 15 amino acids. DNA for the CDR3: TGTGCCAGTAGTACGCGGGACTCAGACACCGGGGAGCTGTTTTTT. The encoded protein is CASSTRDSDTGELFF.

This chain uses TRBV7-3 with TRBJ1-1; 7 bases agree with TRBD1. The CDR3 has 14 amino acids. Germline V gene data show CDR1 as SGHTA and CDR2 as FQGTGA. The J segment lost 11 bases and the V segment lost 5 bases, leaving 14 bases of the junction unmatched. The CDR3: CASSAKTGENWAFF. CDR3 nucleotides: TGTGCCAGCAGCGCAAAAACAGGGGAGAACTGGGCTTTCTTT.

The chain employs TRBV28 and TRBJ2-3, with D unresolved. V was cut by 4 bases and J by 8 bases, with 19 bases left in between. Germline V CDR1 and CDR2: MDHEN, SYDVKM. The CDR3 extends over 15 amino acids. CDR3: CASSSIAARAGTQYF. The DNA of the CDR3 is TGTGCCAGCAGTTCCATAGCTGCCCGTGCAGGTACGCAGTATTTT.

The V gene is TRBV19, the J gene TRBJ2-2; D gene uncertain. Germline V gives CDR1 LNHDA, CDR2 SQIVND (reference sequence). The CDR3 totals 15 residues. Trimming cost V 7 bases and J 3 bases, with 15 bases left between them. The CDR3 coding sequence is TGTGCCAGTAATGCGGACCGAGGATACACCGGGGAGCTGTTTTTT. Amino acid sequence: CASNADRGYTGELFF.

The rearrangement uses TRBV5-4 and TRBJ2-5; TRBD1 might be the D (6 bases). Deletions cut 10 bases from V and 1 base from J, with 17 bases between. CDR3 length: 14 amino acids. The V gene's germline CDR1 is SGHNT and CDR2 YYREEE (reference sequence). The CDR3 DNA reads TGTGCCTACCGGGCAGGGGCTGGCCAAGAGACCCAGTACTTC. This encodes CAYRAGAGQETQYF.

CDR3 sequence: CASSASQASFKLFF. CDR3 bases: TGTGCCAGCAGTGCTAGTCAGGCCTCCTTTAAACTGTTTTTT. The chain has TRBV2 and TRBJ1-4; D not certain. This CDR3 spans 14 amino acids. With 4 bases removed from V and 11 bases from J, the gap between germline ends came to 17 bases. The germline gives CDR1 SNHLY, CDR2 FYNNEI.

The V gene is TRBV6-5, the J gene TRBJ1-3, with TRBD1 as a possible D gene (5 bases). Germline V gene lookup returns CDR1 MNHEY and CDR2 SVGAGI. Trimming removed 7 bases from V and 0 bases from J, with 13 bases in between. There are 15 residues in the CDR3. CDR3 amino acids: CASKEGPSSGNTIYF. Written as DNA, the CDR3 is TGTGCCAGCAAGGAGGGGCCCAGCTCTGGAAACACCATATATTTT.

V gene TRBV5-1 combines with J gene TRBJ2-5; D possibly uses TRBD1 or TRBD2 (5 bases each). There are 14 residues in the CDR3. V was clipped by 4 bases and J by 1 base, with 11 bases between them. In germline, CDR1 is SGHRS, CDR2 YFSETQ. CDR3 in amino acids: CASSRGDLQETQYF. The CDR3 DNA is TGCGCCAGCAGCCGAGGGGACCTCCAAGAGACCCAGTACTTC.

CDR3 sequence reads: CASSLGDSYSPLHF. The CDR3 region has the DNA TGTGCCAGCAGCTTAGGGGACAGTTATTCACCCCTCCACTTT. The chain employs TRBV5-4 and TRBJ1-6; TRBD1 aligns across 7 bases. The CDR3 contains 14 residues. CDR1 and CDR2 from the germline V gene are SGHNT and YYREEE (reference sequence). V shed 2 bases and J 8 bases; nucleotides not matched to a gene: 4.

This clone was observed a few times. J is TRBJ2-7 and V is TRBV6-6; 7 positions agree with TRBD1. The length of the CDR3 is 13 residues. From germline, CDR1 is MNHNY and CDR2 SVGAGI (reference sequence). J was trimmed by 4 bases and V by 6 bases; bases with no gene match: 6. The CDR3 DNA sequence: TGTGCCAGCAGCCAGGCGACAGGGTACGAGCAGTACTTC. Its translation is CASSQATGYEQYF.

The J gene is TRBJ2-3, the V gene TRBV6-1; 7 bases fit TRBD2. J gave up 9 bases and V 6 bases, and 3 bases lay outside the gene matches. The germline V gene has CDR1 MNHNS and CDR2 SASEGT. The CDR3 covers 11 residues. The CDR3 is CASSRDYTQYF. The CDR3 region has the DNA TGTGCCAGCAGCCGGGACTACACGCAGTATTTT.

V is TRBV6-5 and J is TRBJ2-5; D is unclear. The CDR3 totals 14 residues. Germline CDR1 and CDR2: MNHEY and SVGAGI. V lost 0 bases to trimming and J lost 2 bases, with 7 bases between them. The CDR3 DNA sequence: TGTGCCAGCAGTTACTCATTGGATCAAGAGACCCAGTACTTC. Protein: CASSYSLDQETQYF.

The V call is TRBV6-6, the J call TRBJ2-7, with TRBD2 matching 13 bases. V lost 6 bases, J lost 7 bases, and 9 bases stayed unmatched. CDR1 and CDR2 from the germline V gene are MNHNY and SVGAGI (reference sequence). The CDR3 consists of 15 residues. Written as DNA, the CDR3 is TGTGCCAGCAGACGCAAACTAGCGGGAGGGGAAGAGCAGTACTTC. It is translated as CASRRKLAGGEEQYF.

The chain recombines TRBV5-4 with TRBJ2-7, with TRBD2 matching 8 bases. The CDR3 is 16 residues long. Germline CDR1 is SGHNT and CDR2 is YYREEE (reference sequence). V dropped 0 bases and J dropped 5; count of bases not matched to a gene: 10. CDR3 in amino acids: CASSLAAGVAYHEQYF. DNA of the CDR3: TGTGCCAGCAGCTTGGCAGCGGGAGTGGCCTACCACGAGCAGTACTTC.